This TCR beta chain originates from a study of neoadjuvant anti-PD-1 for oral cavity cancer. Study-level background: Patients without progression received a fourth nivolumab dose around day 43, then surgical resection on days 50-56.

This clone was seen a single time. This CDR3 spans 16 amino acids. V was pared by 5 bases and J by 7 bases, with 23 bases between. CDR1 and CDR2 (germline): SEHNR, FQNEAQ (reference sequence). Patients were newly diagnosed with stage II-IVA oral cavity squamous cell carcinoma without prior systemic or radiation treatment. Repertoires were generated with immunoSEQ multiplex PCR, while TCRdb's copy carries only in-frame clones and drops some. This repertoire shows approximately 7,100 clones, roughly 79% found once; its top ten account for 2.5% to 3.5%. This receptor was taken from a person aged 40 to 85 with oral cavity squamous cell carcinoma. The rearrangement links TRBV7-9 to TRBJ1-2; perhaps TRBD1 as D (6 bases). The material sequenced was PBMCs, taken before nivolumab (anti-PD-1) treatment. The CDR3 protein is CASSTEVTGQGSGYTF. The DNA for the CDR3 is TGTGCCAGCAGCACGGAAGTAACAGGGCAAGGGAGTGGCTACACCTTC.